This TCR beta chain was obtained from a study of blood T cell repertoires in COVID-19. Study at large: The United States, Italy and Spain provided the acute and convalescent COVID-19 samples. Nucleic acid was either cDNA or gDNA, and it came from T cells, B-cell-depleted T cells, or PBMCs.

V was clipped by 5 bases and J by 0 bases, with 8 bases between them. Germline V gives CDR1 WNHNN, CDR2 SYGVQD (reference sequence). The CDR3 contains 14 residues. This clone has just a few counts. Original data processing: Estimation of nucleated cell counts relied on the amplification of reference gene primers. The repertoire was sequenced with immunoSEQ multiplex PCR; TCRdb's copy has only in-frame clones and lacks some. V and J calls and clone size are those listed in that table; D and trimming were worked out from the DNA. The sample includes some 150,000 clones, about 83% of them seen just once.

The receptor's source is a human donor in a cohort sampled during active COVID-19. The V call is TRBV10-1, the J call TRBJ1-3, with no clear D. The sample comprised peripheral blood. The chain's CDR3 is CASSYSISGNTIYF. DNA for the CDR3: TGCGCCAGCAGTTACTCCATCTCTGGAAACACCATATATTTT.